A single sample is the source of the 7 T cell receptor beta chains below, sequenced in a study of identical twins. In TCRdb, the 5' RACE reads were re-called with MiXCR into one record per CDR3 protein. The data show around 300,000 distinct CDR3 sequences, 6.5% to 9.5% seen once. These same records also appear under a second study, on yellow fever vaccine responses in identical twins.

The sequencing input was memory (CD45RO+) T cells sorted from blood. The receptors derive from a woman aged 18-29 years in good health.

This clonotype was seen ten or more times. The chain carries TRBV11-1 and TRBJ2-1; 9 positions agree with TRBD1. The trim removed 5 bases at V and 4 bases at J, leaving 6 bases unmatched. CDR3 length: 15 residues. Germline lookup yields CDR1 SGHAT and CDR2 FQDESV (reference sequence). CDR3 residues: CASSPGTGLYNEQFF. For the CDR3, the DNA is TGTGCCAGCAGCCCTGGGACAGGGCTATACAATGAGCAGTTCTTC.

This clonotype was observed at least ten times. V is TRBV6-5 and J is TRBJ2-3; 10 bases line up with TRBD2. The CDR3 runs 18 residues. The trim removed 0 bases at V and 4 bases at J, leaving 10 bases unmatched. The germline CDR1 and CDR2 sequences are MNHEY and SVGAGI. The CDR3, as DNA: TGTGCCAGCAGTTACTCACCCCCGGGACTAGCGTCGCCAGATACGCAGTATTTT. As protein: CASSYSPPGLASPDTQYF.

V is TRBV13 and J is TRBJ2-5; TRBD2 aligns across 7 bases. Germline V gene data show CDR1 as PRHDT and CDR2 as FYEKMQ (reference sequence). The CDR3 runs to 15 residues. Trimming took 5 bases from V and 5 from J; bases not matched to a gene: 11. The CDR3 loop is CASSGRGRGEETQYF. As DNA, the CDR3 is TGTGCCAGCAGCGGCCGTGGGAGGGGTGAGGAGACCCAGTACTTC.

CDR3 region: CASSESIWGGPNSYEQYV. DNA of the CDR3: TGCGCCAGCAGTGAGTCGATTTGGGGGGGCCCTAATTCCTACGAGCAGTACGTC. This chain links TRBV10-1 with TRBJ2-7, with D perhaps matching TRBD2 (7 bases). Deletions cut 0 bases from V and 1 base from J, with 19 bases between. This CDR3 contains 18 residues. Germline V gene data show CDR1 as WNHNN and CDR2 as SYGVQD (reference sequence).

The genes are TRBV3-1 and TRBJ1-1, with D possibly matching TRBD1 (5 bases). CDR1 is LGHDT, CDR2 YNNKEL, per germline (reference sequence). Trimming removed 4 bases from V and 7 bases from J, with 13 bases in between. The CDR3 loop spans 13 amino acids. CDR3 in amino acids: CASSPGTVLEAFF. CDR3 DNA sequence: TGTGCCAGCAGCCCAGGGACCGTCCTTGAAGCTTTCTTT.

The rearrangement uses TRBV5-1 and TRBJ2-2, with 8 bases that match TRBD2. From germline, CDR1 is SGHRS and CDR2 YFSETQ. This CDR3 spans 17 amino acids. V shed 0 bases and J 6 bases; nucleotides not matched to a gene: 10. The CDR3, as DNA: TGCGCCAGCAGCTTGGAAAAAACTAGCGGCGGCTCCGGGGAGCTGTTTTTT. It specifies CASSLEKTSGGSGELFF. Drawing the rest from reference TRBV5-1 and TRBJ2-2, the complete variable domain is KAGVTQTPRYLIKTRGQQVTLSCSPISGHRSVSWYQQTPGQGLQFLFEYFSETQRNKGNFPGRFSGRQFSNSRSEMNVSTLELGDSALYLCASSLEKTSGGSGELFFGEGSRLTVL.

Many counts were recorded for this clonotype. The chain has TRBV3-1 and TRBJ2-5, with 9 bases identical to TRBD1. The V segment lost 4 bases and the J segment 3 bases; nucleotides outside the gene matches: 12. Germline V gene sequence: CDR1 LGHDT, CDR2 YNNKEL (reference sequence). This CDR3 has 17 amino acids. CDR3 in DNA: TGTGCCAGCAGCCTACCTAACCCGGGGACAGGGAAAGAGACCCAGTACTTC. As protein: CASSLPNPGTGKETQYF.